Below, 9 T cell receptor beta chains from the same sample are listed, as sequenced in a study of regulatory dendritic cells for organ transplantation (dated by TCRdb to about 2017). The library relied on the immunoSEQ multiplex PCR assay. TCRdb took this table from immuneACCESS and kept in-frame rearrangements with V and J called. Such tables lack part of the clones; where checked against another copy, unresolved V genes explain under half of the gap, and the rest is unexplained. Across this sample there are about 34,000 clones, with around nine tenths seen only once. The top ten clonotypes cover 0.05% to 0.065% of the sample. What was sequenced was naive CD4+ T cells from blood. Read against the paper, the sample's cell subset or site label means: CD45RA+ naive T cells. These receptors all come from a human donor in good health.

V is TRBV2 and J is TRBJ2-7; 7 bases line up with TRBD2. The CDR3 has 16 amino acids. The V and J ends lost 10 bases and 1 base, in that order; junction bases with no gene match: 16. The germline V gene has CDR1 SNHLY and CDR2 FYNNEI. The CDR3 nucleotides read TGTGCCACCACACGGGGGGACCCAGGGAAGTCCTACGAGCAGTACTTC. Protein product: CATTRGDPGKSYEQYF.

The V call is TRBV15, the J call TRBJ1-5, with TRBD1 matching over 7 bases. The germline gives CDR1 LNHNV, CDR2 YYDKDF (reference sequence). The CDR3 totals 14 residues. The ends lost 6 bases at V and 7 bases at J; junction bases unmatched: 9. This chain's CDR3 is CATSRDSLRQPQHF. For the CDR3, the DNA is TGTGCCACCAGTAGGGACAGTTTGAGACAGCCCCAGCATTTT.

This sequence joins TRBV30 and TRBJ1-3; perhaps TRBD1 as D (5 bases). V lost 2 bases to trimming and J lost 0 bases, with 8 bases between them. This CDR3 spans 14 amino acids. Germline-derived CDR1 and CDR2 are GTSNPN and SVGIG (reference sequence). The CDR3: CAWSRDHSGNTIYF. DNA for the CDR3: TGTGCCTGGAGTCGGGACCACTCTGGAAACACCATATATTTT.

This clone showed up just a few times. The V and J genes are TRBV28 and TRBJ1-1; D unclear. V shed 4 bases and J shed 6 bases, with 18 bases lying between them. This CDR3 is 15 amino acids long. Per the germline V gene, CDR1 is MDHEN and CDR2 is SYDVKM. The CDR3 is CASSSPSAFRPEAFF. In DNA form, the CDR3 reads TGTGCCAGCAGTTCCCCCTCTGCATTCCGCCCTGAAGCTTTCTTT.

The genes are TRBV30 and TRBJ2-1; the match to TRBD2 covers 11 bases. With 3 bases clipped from V and 5 bases from J, the junction kept 6 bases outside the gene matches. Germline CDR1 GTSNPN, CDR2 SVGIG (reference sequence). The CDR3 covers 15 residues. CDR3 region: CAWSSGTSGNNEQFF. The CDR3 DNA reads TGTGCCTGGAGCAGCGGGACTAGCGGAAACAATGAGCAGTTCTTC. Variable domain in full (rest from reference TRBV30 and TRBJ2-1): SQTIHQWPATLVQPVGSPLSLECTVEGTSNPNLYWYRQAAGRGLQLLFYSVGIGQISSEVPQNLSASRPQDRQFILSSKKLLLSDSGFYLCAWSSGTSGNNEQFFGPGTRLTVL.

The chain joins TRBV6-1 to TRBJ1-6; unclear D gene. Germline values: CDR1 MNHNS, CDR2 SASEGT. The CDR3 spans 12 residues. The V end lost 1 base, the J end lost 12 bases, and 7 bases lay between the germline ends. As DNA, the CDR3 is TGTGCCAGCAGTGAAGTCGCCGGACCCCTCCACTTT. Its protein is CASSEVAGPLHF.

The CDR3 sequence is CASSPMQGPAKNIQYF. In DNA form, the CDR3 reads TGTGCCAGTAGCCCGATGCAGGGGCCAGCCAAAAACATTCAGTACTTC. This chain links TRBV19 with TRBJ2-4; TRBD1 is a possible D gene (6 bases). Per the germline V gene, CDR1 is LNHDA and CDR2 is SQIVND (reference sequence). V was shortened by 6 bases and J by 0 bases, with 15 bases between the two germline ends. The CDR3 runs to 16 residues.

The rearrangement uses TRBV7-2 and TRBJ1-4; the D gene is possibly TRBD1 (5 bases). V was trimmed by 1 base and J by 0 bases, leaving 12 bases between them. Germline V gene sequence: CDR1 SGHTA, CDR2 FQGNSA. CDR3 length: 17 amino acids. The CDR3 region is CASSLEPGRTTNEKLFF. CDR3 in DNA: TGTGCCAGCAGCTTAGAACCAGGGAGGACAACTAATGAAAAACTGTTTTTT. Full variable domain (outside the CDR3, taken from reference TRBV7-2 and TRBJ1-4): GAGVSQSPSNKVTEKGKDVELRCDPISGHTALYWYRQSLGQGLEFLIYFQGNSAPDKSGLPSDRFSAERTGGSVSTLTIQRTQQEDSAVYLCASSLEPGRTTNEKLFFGSGTQLSVL.

This sequence joins TRBV9 and TRBJ2-7; 10 bases line up with TRBD1. The CDR3 consists of 15 residues. CDR1 and CDR2 (germline): SGDLS, YYNGEE. V shed 2 bases, J shed 2 bases, and the junction held 4 bases outside the gene matches. Here the CDR3 reads CASSVGTGAAYEQYF. Here the CDR3 DNA reads TGTGCCAGCAGCGTTGGGACAGGGGCGGCCTACGAGCAGTACTTC.